The 9 T cell receptor beta chains in this list originate from one sample, sequenced in a study of T cells in Graves' hyperthyroidism and ophthalmopathy. Researchers took RNA transcripts and amplified the TCR beta CDR3 regions from them. HTBI primers were employed in a first-round RT-PCR of the TCR CDR3. Using its own MiXCR run on the multiplex PCR reads, TCRdb lists one record per CDR3 protein. The top ten clones hold 15% to 20% of a sample with 550,000 to 700,000 distinct CDR3 sequences, just over 45% of them seen once. The source material was peripheral blood or thyroid tissue (not recorded which). The receptors come from an adult woman with Graves' disease, either hyperthyroidism or ophthalmopathy (not recorded which).

Ten or more counts support this clonotype. The chain has TRBV7-2 and TRBJ1-5, with D hard to call. The germline V gene has CDR1 SGHTA and CDR2 FQGNSA. The V end was cut by 2 bases, the J end by 4 bases, with 3 bases between. This CDR3 has 12 amino acids. The DNA for the CDR3 is TGTGCCAGCAGCTTACAAAATCAGCCCCAGCATTTT. This gives the protein CASSLQNQPQHF.

The V and J genes are TRBV7-6 and TRBJ2-6; a weak D match, TRBD2 (6 bases). CDR1 SGHVS and CDR2 FNYEAQ come from the germline V gene. With 1 base removed from V and 13 bases from J, the gap between germline ends came to 14 bases. The CDR3 totals 14 residues. Written as DNA, the CDR3 is TGTGCCAGCAGCTTAGGTCTAGGGGAGGAGGTCCTGACTTTC. Amino acid sequence: CASSLGLGEEVLTF.

The chain carries TRBV27 and TRBJ2-7, with TRBD1 identical over 7 bases. CDR1 is MNHEY, CDR2 SMNVEV, per germline (reference sequence). The CDR3 extends over 15 amino acids. V was clipped by 6 bases and J by 5 bases; unmatched bases: 13. The CDR3 sequence is CASSSIGGGIHEQYF. In nucleotides, the CDR3 is TGTGCCAGCAGCTCAATAGGGGGCGGTATTCACGAGCAGTACTTC.

V is TRBV2 and J is TRBJ2-7; TRBD2 might be the D (6 bases). Germline V CDR1 and CDR2: SNHLY, FYNNEI. Trimming removed 6 bases at V and 5 bases at J, with 14 bases between. CDR3 length equals 13 residues. This CDR3 reads CASSARGVDEQYF. CDR3 in DNA: TGTGCCAGCAGCGCCCGCGGGGTGGACGAGCAGTACTTC.

At least ten counts were recorded for this clonotype. The chain joins TRBV20-1 to TRBJ1-4; D may be TRBD1 (5 bases). CDR1 DFQATT and CDR2 SNEGSKA come from the germline V gene (reference sequence). The CDR3 sequence is 16 residues long. The ends were cut back, 5 bases at V and 0 bases at J, with 16 bases in the middle. The chain's CDR3 is CSARGTADATNEKLFF. DNA of the CDR3: TGCAGTGCTCGAGGGACTGCCGATGCAACTAATGAAAAACTGTTTTTT.

Remarks on this clonotype: One junction end does not reproduce the germline sequence, and a read error may be involved. This sequence joins TRBV7-9 and TRBJ2-5, with TRBD1 identical over 8 bases. The CDR3 spans 14 residues. From germline, CDR1 is SEHNR and CDR2 FQNEAQ (reference sequence). CDR3 amino acids: CASSQDLGTGTQYF. The CDR3 DNA reads as TGCGCCAGCAGCCAAGACCTCGGGACAGGGACCCAGTACTTC.

The rearrangement joins TRBV7-2 to TRBJ1-1; no clear D. Germline V gene lookup returns CDR1 SGHTA and CDR2 FQGNSA. Trimming pared 5 bases from V and 8 bases from J, leaving 15 bases between. The CDR3 is made up of 13 amino acids. Here the CDR3 reads CASSPSPVTEAFF. CDR3 in DNA: TGTGCCAGCAGCCCCAGTCCGGTGACAGAAGCTTTCTTT.

V and J are TRBV10-3 and TRBJ2-7, with TRBD1 matching over 9 bases. This CDR3 is 14 amino acids long. From germline, CDR1 is ENHRY and CDR2 SYGVKD. The J segment lost 6 bases and the V segment lost 5 bases, leaving 8 bases of the junction unmatched. This CDR3 is CAISLGQGPGEQYF. The CDR3 DNA is TGTGCCATCAGTCTGGGACAGGGCCCGGGCGAGCAGTACTTC.

CDR3 amino acids: CASSEWDRGQPQHF. The CDR3 bases are TGTGCCAGCAGTGAATGGGACAGGGGGCAGCCCCAGCATTTT. The chain has TRBV2 and TRBJ1-5, with TRBD1 identical over 11 bases. CDR3 size: 14 residues. The V gene end was trimmed by 2 bases and the J gene end by 7 bases; junction bases not matched to a gene: 1. Looked up from germline, CDR1 is SNHLY and CDR2 is FYNNEI.